This T cell receptor (beta chain) was captured by sequencing in a study of CD8+ T cells in alopecia areata. Concerning this clone itself: Given a much more abundant clone one base away, this may be a read error.

Sample treatment: oral pan-JAK inhibitor, 5-10 mg twice daily. PBMCs provided sorted CD4+ and CD8+ T cells. This CDR3 comprises 13 residues. J gave up 5 bases and V 3 bases, and 4 bases lay outside the gene matches. Germline CDR1 and CDR2: SGHKS and YYEKEE (reference sequence). Following extraction, RNA underwent reverse transcription to cDNA, which served as the sequencing template. Measured with immunoSEQ multiplex PCR; TCRdb has only the in-frame clones, and not every one. This repertoire shows tens of thousands of clones, around 46% found once; its top ten account for roughly 20%. This material consisted of CD8+ T cells sorted from blood, taken at approximately week 36, from a patient treated with tofacitinib. This receptor was identified in a human donor with alopecia areata. The chain recombines TRBV5-5 with TRBJ1-1, with TRBD1 matching 7 bases. The CDR3 DNA is TGTGCCAGCAGCTGGACAGGAGGTACTGAAGCTTTCTTT. It translates to CASSWTGGTEAFF.